The clone carrying this T cell receptor beta chain has at least ten counts. Its antigen remains unidentified. The record originates from a study of T cells in Graves' hyperthyroidism and ophthalmopathy. Broader study findings: Ophthalmopathy and stable hyperthyroidism were separated by a 13 V-J model.

Patients were excluded because of uncontrolled infection, other autoimmune disease, pregnancy or lactation. Diagnostic decisions used clinical symptoms, serum thyroxine and TRAb, thyroid ultrasound and orbital computed tomography. It was 8 to 10 ml of fresh peripheral blood that supplied the PBMCs. RNA transcripts were the template for amplifying TCR beta CDR3 regions. HTBI primers drove first-round RT-PCR of the TCR CDR3. TCRdb called the multiplex PCR reads again in MiXCR, with one record for every CDR3 protein. In the table there are approximately 640,000 distinct CDR3 sequences, about 17% of which are singletons. V was cut by 5 bases and J by 2 bases, with 19 bases left in between. This CDR3 is 17 amino acids long. Germline assignment: CDR1 PRHDT and CDR2 FYEKMQ (reference sequence).

Sequencing was performed on blood. This TCR was sampled from a woman aged 25 to 39 with Graves' hyperthyroidism. The V call is TRBV13, the J call TRBJ2-1; D is possibly TRBD2 (6 bases). CDR3 coding DNA: TGTGCCAGCAGCCGAGGGACTGGGTTGAGTACCTACAATGAGCAGTTCTTC. Protein product: CASSRGTGLSTYNEQFF.